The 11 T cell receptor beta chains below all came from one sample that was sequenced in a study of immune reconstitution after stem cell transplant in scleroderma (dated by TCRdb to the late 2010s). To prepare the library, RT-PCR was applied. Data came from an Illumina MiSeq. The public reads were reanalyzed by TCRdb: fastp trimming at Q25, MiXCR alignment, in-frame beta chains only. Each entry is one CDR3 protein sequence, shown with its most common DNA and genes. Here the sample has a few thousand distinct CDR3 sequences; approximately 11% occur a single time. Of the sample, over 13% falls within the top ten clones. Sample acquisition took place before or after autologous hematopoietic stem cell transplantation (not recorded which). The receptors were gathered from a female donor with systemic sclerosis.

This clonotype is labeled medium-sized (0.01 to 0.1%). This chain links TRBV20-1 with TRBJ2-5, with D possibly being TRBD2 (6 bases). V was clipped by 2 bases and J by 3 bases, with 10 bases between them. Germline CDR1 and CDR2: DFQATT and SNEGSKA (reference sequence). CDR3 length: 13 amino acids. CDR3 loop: CSARLGLKETQYF. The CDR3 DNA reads TGCAGTGCTAGATTGGGACTCAAAGAGACCCAGTACTTC.

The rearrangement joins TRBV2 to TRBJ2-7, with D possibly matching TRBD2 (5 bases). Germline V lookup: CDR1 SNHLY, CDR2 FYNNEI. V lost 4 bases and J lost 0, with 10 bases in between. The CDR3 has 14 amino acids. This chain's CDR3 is CASSVALSSYEQYF. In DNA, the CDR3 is TGTGCCAGCAGTGTAGCGCTAAGCTCCTACGAGCAGTACTTC.

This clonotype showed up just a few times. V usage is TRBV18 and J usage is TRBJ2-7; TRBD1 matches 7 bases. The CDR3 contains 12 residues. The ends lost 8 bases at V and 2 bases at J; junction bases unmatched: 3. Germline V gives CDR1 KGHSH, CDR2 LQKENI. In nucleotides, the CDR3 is TGTGCCAGCAGACAGGGTCCCTACGAGCAGTACTTC. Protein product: CASRQGPYEQYF.

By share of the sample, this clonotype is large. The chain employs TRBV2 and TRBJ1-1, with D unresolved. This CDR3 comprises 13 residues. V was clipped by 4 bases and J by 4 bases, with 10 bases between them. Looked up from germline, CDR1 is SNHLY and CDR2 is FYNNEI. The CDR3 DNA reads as TGTGCCAGCAGTGCTCCTCCGAGCACTGAAGCTTTCTTT. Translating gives CASSAPPSTEAFF.

Here the CDR3 DNA reads TGTGCCAGCAGTCTCTACCGGGACAGGGGTCGGGGCACTGAAGCTTTCTTT. This encodes CASSLYRDRGRGTEAFF. The chain joins TRBV27 to TRBJ1-1; 10 nucleotides line up with TRBD1. CDR1 is MNHEY, CDR2 SMNVEV, per germline (reference sequence). V shed 5 bases, J shed 4 bases, and the junction held 13 bases outside the gene matches. CDR3 size: 17 residues.

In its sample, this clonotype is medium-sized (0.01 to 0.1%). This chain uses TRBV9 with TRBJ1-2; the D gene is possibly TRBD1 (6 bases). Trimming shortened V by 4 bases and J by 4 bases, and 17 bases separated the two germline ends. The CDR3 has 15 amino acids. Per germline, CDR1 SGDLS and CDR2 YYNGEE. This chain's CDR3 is CASSTRQDPFYGYTF. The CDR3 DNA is TGTGCCAGCAGCACGAGACAGGACCCATTCTATGGCTACACCTTC.

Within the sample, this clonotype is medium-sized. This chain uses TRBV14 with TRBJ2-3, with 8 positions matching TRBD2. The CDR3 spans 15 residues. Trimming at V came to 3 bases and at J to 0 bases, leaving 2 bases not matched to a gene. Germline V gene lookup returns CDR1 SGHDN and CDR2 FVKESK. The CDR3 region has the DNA TGTGCCAGCAGCCATCGCGGGGGGAGCACAGATACGCAGTATTTT. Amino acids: CASSHRGGSTDTQYF.

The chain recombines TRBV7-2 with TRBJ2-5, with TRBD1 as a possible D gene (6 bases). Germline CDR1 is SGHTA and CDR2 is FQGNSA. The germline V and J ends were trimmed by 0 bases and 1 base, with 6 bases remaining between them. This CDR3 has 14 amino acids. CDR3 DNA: TGTGCCAGCAGCTTAGCGGGGGCCCAAGAGACCCAGTACTTC. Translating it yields CASSLAGAQETQYF.

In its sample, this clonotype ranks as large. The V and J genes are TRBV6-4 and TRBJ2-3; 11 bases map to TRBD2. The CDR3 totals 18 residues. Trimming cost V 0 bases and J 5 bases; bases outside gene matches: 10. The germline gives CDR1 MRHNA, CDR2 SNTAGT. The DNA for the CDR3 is TGTGCCAGCAGTGACTCAGCAACGACTAGCGGGGATTTAGATACGCAGTATTTT. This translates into CASSDSATTSGDLDTQYF.

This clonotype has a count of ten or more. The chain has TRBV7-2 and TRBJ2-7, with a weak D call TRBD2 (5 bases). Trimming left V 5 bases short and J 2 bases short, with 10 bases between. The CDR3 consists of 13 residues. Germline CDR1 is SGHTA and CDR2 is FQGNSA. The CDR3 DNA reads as TGTGCCAGCAGCAGAAGCGGAGCCTACGAGCAGTACTTC. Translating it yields CASSRSGAYEQYF.

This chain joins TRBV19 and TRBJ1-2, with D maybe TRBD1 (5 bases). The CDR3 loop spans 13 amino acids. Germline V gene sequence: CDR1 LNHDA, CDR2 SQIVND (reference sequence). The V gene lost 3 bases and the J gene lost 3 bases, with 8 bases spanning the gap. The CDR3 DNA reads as TGTGCCAGTAGTATGAGAGGGGACTATGGCTACACCTTC. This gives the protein CASSMRGDYGYTF.